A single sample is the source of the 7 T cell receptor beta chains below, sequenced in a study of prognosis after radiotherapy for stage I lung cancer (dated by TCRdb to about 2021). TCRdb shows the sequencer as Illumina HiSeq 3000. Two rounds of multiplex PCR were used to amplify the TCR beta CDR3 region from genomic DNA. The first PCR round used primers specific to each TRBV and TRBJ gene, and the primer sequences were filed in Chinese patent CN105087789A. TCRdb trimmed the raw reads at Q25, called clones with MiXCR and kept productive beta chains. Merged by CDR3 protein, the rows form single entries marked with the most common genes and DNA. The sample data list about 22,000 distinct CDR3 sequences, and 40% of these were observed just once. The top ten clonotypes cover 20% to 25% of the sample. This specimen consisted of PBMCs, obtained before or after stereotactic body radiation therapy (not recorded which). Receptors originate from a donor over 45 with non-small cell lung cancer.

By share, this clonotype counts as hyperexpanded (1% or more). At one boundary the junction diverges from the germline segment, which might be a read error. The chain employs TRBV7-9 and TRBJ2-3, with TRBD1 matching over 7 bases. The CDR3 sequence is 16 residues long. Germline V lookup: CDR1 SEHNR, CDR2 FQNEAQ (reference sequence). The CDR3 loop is CASSPEQGTRTDTQYF. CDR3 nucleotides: TGCGCCAGCAGCCCAGAACAGGGGACCCGCACAGATACGCAGTATTTT.

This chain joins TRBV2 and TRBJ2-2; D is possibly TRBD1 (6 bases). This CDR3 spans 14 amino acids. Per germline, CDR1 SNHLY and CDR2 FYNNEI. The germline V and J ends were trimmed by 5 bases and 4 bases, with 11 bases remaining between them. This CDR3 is CASSNGQSTGELFF. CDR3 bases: TGTGCCAGCAGTAATGGACAGTCCACCGGGGAGCTGTTTTTT.

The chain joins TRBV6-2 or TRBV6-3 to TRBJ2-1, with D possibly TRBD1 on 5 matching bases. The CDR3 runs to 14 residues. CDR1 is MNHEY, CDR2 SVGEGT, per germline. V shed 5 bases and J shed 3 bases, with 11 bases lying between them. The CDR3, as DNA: TGTGCCAGCAGTGAACCAGGGAACTACAATGAGCAGTTCTTC. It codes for CASSEPGNYNEQFF.

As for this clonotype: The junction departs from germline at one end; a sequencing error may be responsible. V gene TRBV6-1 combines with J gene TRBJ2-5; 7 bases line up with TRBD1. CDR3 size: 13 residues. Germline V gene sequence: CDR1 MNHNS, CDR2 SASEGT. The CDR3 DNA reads TGTGCCAGCGGTGACAGGGTAGAGGAGACCCAGTGCTTC. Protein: CASGDRVEETQCF.

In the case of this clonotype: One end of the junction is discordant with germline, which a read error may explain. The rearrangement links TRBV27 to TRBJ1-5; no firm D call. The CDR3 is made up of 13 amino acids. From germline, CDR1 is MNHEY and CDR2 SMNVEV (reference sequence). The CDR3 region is CASSFAGNHPQHF. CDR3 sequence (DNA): TGTGCCAGCAGTTTCGCTGGTAATCATCCCCAGCATTTT.

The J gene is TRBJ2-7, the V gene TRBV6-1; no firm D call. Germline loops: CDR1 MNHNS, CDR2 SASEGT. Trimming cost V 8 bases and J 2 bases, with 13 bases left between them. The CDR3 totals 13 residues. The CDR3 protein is CASFTWCTYEQYF. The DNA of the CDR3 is TGTGCCAGCTTCACCTGGTGCACCTACGAGCAGTACTTC.

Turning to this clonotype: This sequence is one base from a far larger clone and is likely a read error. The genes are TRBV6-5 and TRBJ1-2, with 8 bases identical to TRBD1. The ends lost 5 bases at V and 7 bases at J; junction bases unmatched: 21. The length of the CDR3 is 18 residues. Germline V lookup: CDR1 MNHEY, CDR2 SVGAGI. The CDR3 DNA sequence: TGTGCCAGCAGTCCAGCCAGAAGAATACAGGGGGATTGGCTTGGCTACACCTTC. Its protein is CASSPARRIQGDWLGYTF.